This T cell receptor beta chain was observed in a study of T cell repertoires in cytomegalovirus infection. TCRdb called the reads again in MiXCR, with one record for every CDR3 protein. The sample has 150,000 or so distinct CDR3 sequences; 17% are singletons. Study-wide results and caveats: CMV carriers having the relevant HLA were flagged by cumulative public TCR beta family frequency.

Germline lookup yields CDR1 SSHAT and CDR2 FNYEAQ (reference sequence). Deletions cut 5 bases from V and 1 base from J, with 20 bases between. The CDR3 is 17 residues long. A few counts support this clonotype. Its antigen is unidentified. The receptor was derived from a human donor in good health (CMV status not recorded). Some clones in this sample may be carry-over from other donors' samples. This rearrangement joins TRBV7-7 to TRBJ2-5; the D is unclear. The sequencing sample was made of CD8+ T cells from PBMCs. CDR3 loop: CASSPSPDLALQETQYF. CDR3 nucleotide sequence: TGTGCCAGCAGCCCATCCCCAGACCTGGCACTCCAAGAGACCCAGTACTTC.